This T cell receptor (beta chain) originates from a study of blood T cell repertoires in COVID-19 (dated by TCRdb to about 2020). Study-level background: The collaborator samples originated in the United States, Italy and Spain and spanned the acute and convalescent phases of COVID-19. Deeply sampled blood TCRbeta repertoires from subjects exposed to, actively infected with, or recovered from COVID-19 were included in the dataset. The samples were drawn from two sources: the first 160 participants of the ongoing ImmuneRACE study, and 1,000 to 1,500 subjects contributed by 6 global collaborators. The material from the prospective study consisted of cDNA or gDNA derived from T cells, B-cell-depleted T cells, or PBMCs. Where available, HLA class I and class II types were obtained from metadata supplied by the sample provider rather than from assay-based typing. The repertoires were released in a freely available public database intended as a resource for research on the immune response to SARS-CoV-2. Nearly every sample came with metadata listing a de-identified subject ID, COVID-19 status, age in years and sex. Summary of the overall study and its limitations: How much clinical and demographic metadata was included differed by source and by participant, and the metadata was provided uncurated.

TCRbeta CDR3 regions were amplified from genomic DNA by means of the immunoSEQ Assay, a bias-controlled multiplex PCR. As for the authors' bioinformatics: The number of nucleated cells in each sample was estimated from the amplification of reference gene primers within the assay. To quantify the absolute abundance of each unique TCRbeta CDR3 rearrangement, sequence reads were collapsed and filtered. For each sample, productive Simpson clonality was calculated as the square root of Simpson's diversity index over productive rearrangements. Drawn from immuneACCESS, this table holds only the in-frame rearrangements with V and J called that TCRdb kept. Clones are partly lost; checked studies trace under half to an unresolved V gene and leave the rest unexplained. The DNA gave D and trimming, while V, J and clone size come from that table. This sample lists some 200,000 clones; around 80% were detected once. Together, the top ten hold approximately 12% of the sample.

As regards this clone: Its antigen is unknown. One base away there is no much larger clone; base qualities are not given.

From the cysteine through the phenylalanine, the CDR3 covers 18 amino acids. Only the CDR3 DNA stays, 54 bases, in frame from base 1. Trimming accounts for 2 bases at V and 3 bases at J, while the number of junction bases matched to no gene is 6. CDR1 and CDR2 are drawn from the germline V gene (reference sequence): WNHNN, SYGVQD. Whole blood was collected in K2EDTA tubes by collaborating institutions according to the institutions' own protocols. For TCRbeta analysis, collaborator samples were shipped as frozen whole blood, as isolated PBMCs, or as DNA extracted from either sample type. The source material was peripheral blood. The chain is encoded by TRBV10-1 joined to TRBJ2-6, with 11 central nucleotides matching TRBD2. This receptor was taken from a woman aged 40-49 years with acute or convalescent COVID-19. The CDR3 protein is CASSEALAGGYGANVLTF. Read as DNA, the sequence is TGCGCCAGCAGTGAGGCTCTAGCGGGAGGTTATGGGGCCAACGTCCTGACTTTC.